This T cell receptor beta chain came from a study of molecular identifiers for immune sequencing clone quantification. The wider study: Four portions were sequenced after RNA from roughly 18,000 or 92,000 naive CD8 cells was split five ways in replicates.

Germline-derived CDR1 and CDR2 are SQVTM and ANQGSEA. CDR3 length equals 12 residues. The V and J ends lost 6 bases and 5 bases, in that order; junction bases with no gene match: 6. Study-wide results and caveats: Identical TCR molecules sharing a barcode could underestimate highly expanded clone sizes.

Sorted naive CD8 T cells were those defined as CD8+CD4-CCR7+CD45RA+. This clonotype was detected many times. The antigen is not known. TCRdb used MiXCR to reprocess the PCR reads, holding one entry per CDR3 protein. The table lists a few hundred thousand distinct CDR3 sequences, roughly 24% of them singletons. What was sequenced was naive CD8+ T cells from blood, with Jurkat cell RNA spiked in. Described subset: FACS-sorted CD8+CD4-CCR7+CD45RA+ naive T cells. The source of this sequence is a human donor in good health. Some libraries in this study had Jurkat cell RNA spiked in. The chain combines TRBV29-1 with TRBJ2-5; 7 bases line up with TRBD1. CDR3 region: CSVDTGEETQYF. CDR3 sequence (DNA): TGCAGCGTAGACACAGGGGAGGAGACCCAGTACTTC. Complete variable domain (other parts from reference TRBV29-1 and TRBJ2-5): SAVISQKPSRDICQRGTSLTIQCQVDSQVTMMFWYRQQPGQSLTLIATANQGSEATYESGFVIDKFPISRPNLTFSTLTVSNMSPEDSSIYLCSVDTGEETQYFGPGTRLLVL.